The 27 T cell receptor beta chains below all came from one sample that was sequenced in a study of beta chain features in type 1 diabetes. Findings and caveats of the study: Shortening of TCRB CDR3s, moderate but significant, appeared in all four CD4+ subsets of Type 1 diabetes patients.

Which antigens these TCRs recognize remains unknown. Sequenced material consisted of expressed TCRB transcripts (all of the isolated RNA was reverse transcribed). Data came from immunoSEQ multiplex PCR; TCRdb stores just in-frame clones and leaves some out. In the table there are about 700,000 clones, 13% of which are singletons. The sequencing sample was made of naive CD4+ T cells from blood. The source of these receptors is a man between 18 and 35 years old with type 1 diabetes.

A few counts support this clone. The rearrangement joins TRBV30 to TRBJ2-1; D call uncertain. V was shortened by 1 base and J by 5 bases, with 3 bases between the two germline ends. The CDR3 runs 11 residues. CDR1 is GTSNPN and CDR2 is SVGIG in the germline V gene (reference sequence). CDR3 sequence reads: CAWSDNNEQFF. DNA for the CDR3: TGTGCCTGGAGTGACAACAATGAGCAGTTCTTC. The full variable domain, completed using reference TRBV30 and TRBJ2-1, is SQTIHQWPATLVQPVGSPLSLECTVEGTSNPNLYWYRQAAGRGLQLLFYSVGIGQISSEVPQNLSASRPQDRQFILSSKKLLLSDSGFYLCAWSDNNEQFFGPGTRLTVL.

This chain connects TRBV4-1 to TRBJ2-7; 8 bases match TRBD1. Germline CDR1 reads MGHRA; CDR2 reads YSYEKL. The length of the CDR3 is 14 residues. Unmatched junction bases numbered 6, after V lost 4 bases and J lost 4 bases. CDR3 sequence: CASSPDRDRYEQYF. The CDR3 nucleotides are TGCGCCAGCAGCCCGGACAGGGATCGGTACGAGCAGTACTTC.

This clone was recorded a few times. The chain uses TRBV27 and TRBJ1-5; 9 positions match TRBD1. The CDR3 contains 14 residues. With 5 bases clipped from V and 4 bases from J, the junction kept 3 bases outside the gene matches. Per the germline V gene, CDR1 is MNHEY and CDR2 is SMNVEV (reference sequence). CDR3 bases: TGTGCCAGCAGTCTCGGGACAGGGAATCAGCCCCAGCATTTT. It codes for CASSLGTGNQPQHF.

This clone was found a few times. The V and J genes are TRBV5-4 and TRBJ2-4; D is unresolved. CDR1 SGHNT and CDR2 YYREEE come from the germline V gene (reference sequence). The V gene lost 0 bases and the J gene lost 5 bases, with 3 bases spanning the gap. This CDR3 region has 12 residues. Here the CDR3 reads CASSLVENIQYF. In nucleotides, the CDR3 is TGTGCCAGCAGCTTGGTTGAAAACATTCAGTACTTC.

This clone was counted a few times. The chain links TRBV29-1 to TRBJ1-5, with D uncertain. This CDR3 is built from 13 residues. Trimming stripped 4 bases from V and 0 bases from J, with 7 bases between. CDR1 and CDR2 from the germline V gene are SQVTM and ANQGSEA. This CDR3 reads CSVGGVSNQPQHF. The CDR3 DNA follows: TGCAGCGTTGGTGGAGTTAGCAATCAGCCCCAGCATTTT.

A few counts support this clone. This chain uses TRBV6-5 with TRBJ2-3; D may be TRBD1 (6 bases). V was trimmed by 0 bases and J by 3 bases, leaving 13 bases between them. The CDR3 has 16 amino acids. The germline gives CDR1 MNHEY, CDR2 SVGAGI. The CDR3 is CASSYSQGLGTDTQYF. The CDR3 nucleotides read TGTGCCAGCAGTTACTCCCAGGGGTTGGGGACAGATACGCAGTATTTT.

Here the CDR3 reads CASSPTPRSYEQYF. In nucleotides, the CDR3 is TGTGCCAGCAGCCCTACTCCGCGCTCCTACGAGCAGTACTTC. This chain links TRBV9 with TRBJ2-7; D is undetermined. This CDR3 region has 14 residues. Germline V gene sequence: CDR1 SGDLS, CDR2 YYNGEE. The V gene lost 4 bases and the J gene lost 0 bases, with 11 bases spanning the gap.

This clone showed up just a few times. The rearrangement uses TRBV6-5 and TRBJ1-1; no definite D call. Germline CDR1 MNHEY, CDR2 SVGAGI. V was pared by 6 bases and J by 1 base, with 9 bases between. This CDR3 comprises 13 residues. CDR3 DNA: TGTGCCAGCAGACGAGACGGGAACACTGAAGCTTTCTTT. Its protein is CASRRDGNTEAFF.

This clone came up once. The chain employs TRBV9 and TRBJ2-1; 7 bases are shared with TRBD1. J lost 0 bases, V lost 2 bases, and 2 bases had no gene match. CDR1 is SGDLS, CDR2 YYNGEE, per germline. The CDR3 is 15 residues long. The CDR3 sequence is CASSVRTGSYNEQFF. In nucleotides, the CDR3 is TGTGCCAGCAGCGTCCGGACAGGCTCCTACAATGAGCAGTTCTTC. Full variable domain (remainder filled in from reference TRBV9 and TRBJ2-1): DSGVTQTPKHLITATGQRVTLRCSPRSGDLSVYWYQQSLDQGLQFLIQYYNGEERAKGNILERFSAQQFPDLHSELNLSSLELGDSALYFCASSVRTGSYNEQFFGPGTRLTVL.

In the case of this clone: Other DNA sequences in this specimen translate into the identical CDR3. The rearrangement uses TRBV2 and TRBJ2-5; 12 nucleotides line up with TRBD2. CDR3 length: 15 residues. Germline trimming cut 4 bases from V and 1 base from J; bases unmatched to any gene: 1. CDR1 is SNHLY, CDR2 FYNNEI, per germline. The CDR3 loop is CASSGLAGAQETQYF. The CDR3 nucleotides are TGTGCCAGCAGTGGACTAGCGGGAGCCCAAGAGACCCAGTACTTC.

This clone appeared a few times. V is TRBV29-1 and J is TRBJ1-1, with D possibly being TRBD1 (5 bases). This CDR3 region has 13 residues. Germline lookup yields CDR1 SQVTM and CDR2 ANQGSEA. V was pared by 2 bases and J by 7 bases, with 14 bases between. The chain's CDR3 is CSVEQGGSGEAFF. CDR3 bases: TGCAGCGTTGAACAGGGAGGGAGTGGTGAAGCTTTCTTT.

This clone has just a few counts. The chain links TRBV7-9 to TRBJ1-5, with unresolved D. Germline CDR1 SEHNR, CDR2 FQNEAQ (reference sequence). The germline V and J ends were trimmed by 5 bases and 2 bases, with 7 bases remaining between them. The CDR3 runs 13 residues. The CDR3 sequence: CASSATGNQPQHF. CDR3 sequence (DNA): TGTGCCAGCAGCGCAACTGGCAATCAGCCCCAGCATTTT.

Only a few counts were recorded for this clone. V is TRBV7-2 and J is TRBJ2-6; D not resolved. Germline assignment: CDR1 SGHTA and CDR2 FQGNSA. The ends were cut back, 1 base at V and 4 bases at J, with 20 bases in the middle. This CDR3 comprises 19 residues. CDR3 sequence reads: CASSLESGRSFTGANVLTF. Here the CDR3 DNA reads TGTGCCAGCAGCTTAGAGTCTGGAAGAAGCTTCACAGGGGCCAACGTCCTGACTTTC.

A few counts support this clone. The chain is built from TRBV14 and TRBJ2-5; D not certain. Deletions cut 1 base from V and 4 bases from J, with 7 bases between. CDR1 SGHDN and CDR2 FVKESK come from the germline V gene. The CDR3 spans 13 residues. CDR3 residues: CASSQVWAETQYF. The CDR3 DNA follows: TGTGCCAGCAGCCAAGTCTGGGCAGAGACCCAGTACTTC.

The V gene is TRBV6-6, the J gene TRBJ1-5; no clear D. V shed 2 bases and J shed 2 bases, with 13 bases lying between them. From germline, CDR1 is MNHNY and CDR2 SVGAGI (reference sequence). This CDR3 is built from 16 residues. Written as DNA, the CDR3 is TGTGCCAGCAGTTACAGGACCATGATCCGCAATCAGCCCCAGCATTTT. Translated, it gives CASSYRTMIRNQPQHF.

This clone has more than one count but fewer than ten. This CDR3 is also generated by other DNA sequences in the sample. The chain employs TRBV7-3 and TRBJ1-1; tentative D call: TRBD1 (5 bases). There are 13 residues in the CDR3. The germline V gene has CDR1 SGHTA and CDR2 FQGTGA. Trimming cost V 4 bases and J 0 bases, with 6 bases left between them. The CDR3 loop reads CASSSQVNTEAFF. CDR3 bases: TGTGCCAGCAGCTCACAGGTGAACACTGAAGCTTTCTTT.

This clone was seen a few times. V usage is TRBV25-1 and J usage is TRBJ2-2; the D is unclear. V was clipped by 3 bases and J by 1 base, with 3 bases between them. The CDR3 loop spans 13 amino acids. Per the germline V gene, CDR1 is MGHDK and CDR2 is SYGVNS. CDR3 sequence (DNA): TGTGCCAGCAGTGACGTGAACACCGGGGAGCTGTTTTTT. Protein: CASSDVNTGELFF. The whole variable domain, remainder taken from reference TRBV25-1 and TRBJ2-2, is EADIYQTPRYLVIGTGKKITLECSQTMGHDKMYWYQQDPGMELHLIHYSYGVNSTEKGDLSSESTVSRIRTEHFPLTLESARPSHTSQYLCASSDVNTGELFFGEGSRLTVL.

The sample holds a few counts of this clone. The V call is TRBV6-5, the J call TRBJ1-2; D possibly corresponds to TRBD1 (6 bases). Germline CDR1 MNHEY, CDR2 SVGAGI. The CDR3 length is 12 residues. Trimming pared 6 bases from V and 7 bases from J, leaving 12 bases between. The DNA of the CDR3 is TGTGCCAGCAGCCAGGGGCGCCTTGGCTACACCTTC. Residues: CASSQGRLGYTF.

This rearrangement joins TRBV19 to TRBJ2-1; TRBD2 matches at 7 bases. This CDR3 has 16 amino acids. Germline V gene data show CDR1 as LNHDA and CDR2 as SQIVND (reference sequence). V lost 1 base and J lost 3; bases outside the gene matches: 6. The CDR3 loop reads CASSIVGAGNYNEQFF. CDR3 sequence (DNA): TGTGCCAGTAGTATAGTAGGAGCGGGGAACTACAATGAGCAGTTCTTC.

The chain uses TRBV5-1 and TRBJ1-2; 7 nucleotides agree with TRBD1. This CDR3 has 17 residues. CDR1 is SGHRS and CDR2 is YFSETQ in the germline V gene. V trimming: 0 bases; J trimming: 0 bases; junction bases outside the gene matches: 8. The CDR3 loop reads CASSLAPDRASNYGYTF. DNA of the CDR3: TGCGCCAGCAGCTTGGCCCCTGACAGGGCCTCTAACTATGGCTACACCTTC.

This clone showed up just a few times. The chain is built from TRBV6-5 and TRBJ2-7; D perhaps matches TRBD2 (5 bases). CDR3 length: 14 residues. Deletions cut 7 bases from V and 2 bases from J, with 15 bases between. The germline V gene encodes CDR1 MNHEY and CDR2 SVGAGI. In DNA form, the CDR3 reads TGTGCCAGCACGGGGAGTTCGGAGGCCTACGAGCAGTACTTC. It is translated as CASTGSSEAYEQYF.

This rearrangement joins TRBV6-1 to TRBJ1-5, with D hard to call. Germline V gives CDR1 MNHNS, CDR2 SASEGT. This CDR3 has 14 amino acids. Deletions cut 1 base from V and 3 bases from J, with 7 bases between. The CDR3 region has the DNA TGTGCCAGCAGTGAAGGAGGCTTCAATCAGCCCCAGCATTTT. This encodes CASSEGGFNQPQHF.

In DNA form, the CDR3 reads TGTGCCAGCAGTGATTCAGGGGTAGGCAATCAGCCCCAGCATTTT. Translating gives CASSDSGVGNQPQHF. The rearrangement uses TRBV2 and TRBJ1-5; TRBD1 might be the D (6 bases). V lost 3 bases and J 2 bases, leaving 11 bases between the germline ends. Germline V CDR1 and CDR2: SNHLY, FYNNEI. This CDR3 comprises 15 residues.

This clone was seen more than once but under ten times. This rearrangement joins TRBV30 to TRBJ1-2, with D possibly being TRBD1 (6 bases). The V and J ends lost 5 bases and 6 bases respectively, with 16 bases between them. This CDR3 contains 13 residues. Looked up from germline, CDR1 is GTSNPN and CDR2 is SVGIG (reference sequence). Here the CDR3 DNA reads TGTGCCTGGGCTGGGGCAGGGGTGAATGGCTACACCTTC. It yields the protein CAWAGAGVNGYTF.

This clone showed up just a few times. The chain couples TRBV29-1 to TRBJ1-2; D is undetermined. V was cut by 7 bases and J by 5 bases, with 14 bases left in between. Germline loops: CDR1 SQVTM, CDR2 ANQGSEA. This CDR3 has 12 amino acids. CDR3 in DNA: TGCAGCGGGGGTCAGCCGGATTATGGCTACACCTTC. Translation gives CSGGQPDYGYTF.

The chain carries TRBV2 and TRBJ2-3; TRBD2 agrees at 8 bases. J was trimmed by 4 bases and V by 3 bases; bases with no gene match: 3. CDR3 size: 14 residues. In germline, CDR1 is SNHLY, CDR2 FYNNEI. In DNA form, the CDR3 reads TGTGCCAGCAGTGAGGCGGGGGGTTCAGATACGCAGTATTTT. The encoded protein is CASSEAGGSDTQYF.

This sequence joins TRBV28 and TRBJ2-7; 13 nucleotides align to TRBD2. CDR1 and CDR2 from the germline V gene are MDHEN and SYDVKM. V was pared by 1 base and J by 6 bases, with 15 bases of the junction left unmatched. The CDR3 is 19 residues long. The CDR3 region has the DNA TGTGCCAGCAGTTTATCCGGGACTAGCGGGGTAATAAGCTCGCGCGAGCAGTACTTC. Amino acid sequence: CASSLSGTSGVISSREQYF.